The present T cell receptor beta chain was sequenced within a study of Graves' ophthalmopathy and Graves' hyperthyroidism. CDR1 is KGHDR, CDR2 SFDVKD, per germline. The CDR3 runs 12 residues. V was cut by 7 bases and J by 2 bases, with 7 bases left in between. The authors amplified TCR beta CDR3 regions from RNA transcripts. RT-PCR with HTBI primers came first, then second-round multiplex PCR. MiXCR, run by TCRdb on the multiplex PCR reads, gives a single entry per CDR3 protein. The sample has over a million distinct CDR3 sequences, about 35% seen once. Sequenced sample: peripheral blood or thyroid tissue (not recorded which). The V and J genes are TRBV24-1 and TRBJ1-1; D unresolved. This receptor was taken from an adult man with Graves' hyperthyroidism. The CDR3 nucleotides read TGTGCCACCAGCTCGGACAACACTGAAGCTTTCTTT. Its protein is CATSSDNTEAFF.